The clone carrying this TCR beta chain has only a few counts. Additional DNA sequences in this sample encode the identical CDR3. Reverse transcription of extracted RNA yielded cDNA, which provided the sequencing template. The protocol was immunoSEQ multiplex PCR, while the TCRdb copy is restricted to in-frame clones and leaves out a portion. The repertoire includes roughly 98,000 clones, around 55% of them detected once, and less than 20% sits in the top ten. This sample's treatment: oral pan-JAK inhibitor, 5-10 mg twice daily. V lost 3 bases and J lost 4, with 9 bases in between. The CDR3 consists of 12 residues. The germline gives CDR1 SQVTM, CDR2 ANQGSEA. The data were obtained in a study of CD8+ T cells in alopecia areata.

This rearrangement joins TRBV29-1 to TRBJ1-1, with unresolved D. This clonotype was sampled from a human donor with alopecia areata. The sequences come from CD8+ T cells sorted from blood, collected at week 4, from a patient treated with tofacitinib. This CDR3 is CSVDVGGTEAFF. DNA for the CDR3: TGCAGCGTTGACGTGGGTGGCACTGAAGCTTTCTTT.